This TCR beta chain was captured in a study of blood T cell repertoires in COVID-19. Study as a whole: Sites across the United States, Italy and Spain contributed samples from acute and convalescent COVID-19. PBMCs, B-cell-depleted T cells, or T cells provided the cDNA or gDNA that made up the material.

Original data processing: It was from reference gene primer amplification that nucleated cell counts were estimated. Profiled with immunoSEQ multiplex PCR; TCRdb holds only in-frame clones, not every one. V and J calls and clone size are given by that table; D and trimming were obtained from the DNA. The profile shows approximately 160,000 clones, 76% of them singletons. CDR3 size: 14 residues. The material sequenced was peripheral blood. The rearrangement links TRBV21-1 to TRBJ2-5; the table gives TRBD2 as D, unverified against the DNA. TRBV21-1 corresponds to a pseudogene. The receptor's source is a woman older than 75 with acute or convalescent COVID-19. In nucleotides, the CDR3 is TGTGCCAGCAGCCGTGAGGGCCCTAGTGGGACCCAGTACTTC. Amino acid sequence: CASSREGPSGTQYF.